These 19 T cell receptor beta chains were sequenced from one sample in a study of cytomegalovirus exposure and HLA in healthy donors. Sequencing used immunoSEQ multiplex PCR; TCRdb keeps in-frame clones, though not all of them. The sample holds 200,000 to 250,000 clones, 70% to 90% seen once. Sequencing was done on a sample of PBMCs. Every receptor here comes from a woman aged 18 to 35 in good health and CMV-seronegative.

The chain joins TRBV7-8 to TRBJ2-7; TRBD1 is a possible D gene (6 bases). Trimming stripped 5 bases from V and 2 bases from J, with 16 bases between. Germline CDR1 reads SGHVS; CDR2 reads FQNEAQ. This CDR3 has 15 residues. The CDR3 sequence: CASSEGQRSTYEQYF. The CDR3, as DNA: TGTGCCAGCAGCGAAGGACAGCGGAGTACCTACGAGCAGTACTTC.

This clone was detected once. The chain carries TRBV27 and TRBJ2-4; 8 bases are a match to TRBD2. With 4 bases clipped from V and 3 bases from J, the junction kept 20 bases outside the gene matches. The CDR3 consists of 20 residues. Germline CDR1 reads MNHEY; CDR2 reads SMNVEV (reference sequence). The CDR3 loop reads CASSSGGAGFQPYGKNIQYF. CDR3 DNA: TGTGCCAGCAGTTCCGGGGGGGCAGGGTTTCAGCCCTACGGCAAAAACATTCAGTACTTC.

The J gene is TRBJ2-7, the V gene TRBV11-2, with D perhaps TRBD2 (5 bases). From germline, CDR1 is SGHAT and CDR2 FQNNGV. This CDR3 comprises 16 residues. Trimming pared 2 bases from V and 3 bases from J, leaving 17 bases between. CDR3 loop: CASSLTAGSRDYEQYF. The CDR3 DNA follows: TGTGCCAGCAGCTTAACGGCCGGATCTCGGGACTACGAGCAGTACTTC.

The chain carries TRBV28 and TRBJ1-4; 8 bases are shared with TRBD1. This CDR3 spans 14 amino acids. Germline values: CDR1 MDHEN, CDR2 SYDVKM. Trimming took 6 bases from V and 10 from J; bases not matched to a gene: 10. CDR3 nucleotides: TGTGCCAGCAGCCCTGGGGGGACAGGCGGAAAACTGTTTTTT. Its translation: CASSPGGTGGKLFF.

This clone was observed a single time. The chain links TRBV4-3 to TRBJ2-2; D is undetermined. Germline CDR1 LGHNA, CDR2 YSLEER. The germline V and J ends were trimmed by 0 bases and 1 base, with 9 bases remaining between them. The length of the CDR3 is 16 residues. The CDR3 sequence is CASSQDLAGNTGELFF. The CDR3 region has the DNA TGCGCCAGCAGCCAAGATCTGGCAGGGAACACCGGGGAGCTGTTTTTT.

The J gene is TRBJ1-4, the V gene TRBV9, with D possibly matching TRBD1 (6 bases). Germline-derived CDR1 and CDR2 are SGDLS and YYNGEE. V dropped 0 bases and J dropped 3 bases, with 15 bases sitting between them. The CDR3 spans 17 residues. The CDR3 reads CASSVAPQGPANEKLFF. The CDR3 DNA reads TGTGCCAGCAGCGTAGCACCCCAGGGGCCAGCTAATGAAAAACTGTTTTTT.

V gene TRBV9 combines with J gene TRBJ2-3; 11 nucleotides match TRBD2. Germline V gene data show CDR1 as SGDLS and CDR2 as YYNGEE. The J segment lost 2 bases and the V segment lost 2 bases, leaving 4 bases of the junction unmatched. The CDR3 extends over 16 amino acids. CDR3 protein: CASSVLAGGATDTQYF. DNA of the CDR3: TGTGCCAGCAGCGTTTTAGCGGGAGGGGCCACAGATACGCAGTATTTT.

The chain employs TRBV10-3 and TRBJ1-1, with 8 bases identical to TRBD1. Germline CDR1 ENHRY, CDR2 SYGVKD. J gave up 0 bases and V 4 bases, and 7 bases lay outside the gene matches. The CDR3 extends over 16 amino acids. The CDR3 DNA reads as TGTGCCATCAGTGGTCAACAGGGGGGTATGAACACTGAAGCTTTCTTT. Translating gives CAISGQQGGMNTEAFF.

The rearrangement joins TRBV4-3 to TRBJ2-7, with a weak D call TRBD2 (6 bases). V was pared by 0 bases and J by 1 base, with 16 bases between. This CDR3 is 17 amino acids long. Germline lookup yields CDR1 LGHNA and CDR2 YSLEER. Written as DNA, the CDR3 is TGCGCCAGCAGCCAAGATTTTGGAGGGCACAGGTCCTACGAGCAGTACTTC. It translates to CASSQDFGGHRSYEQYF.

This clone was recorded a few times. V usage is TRBV6-5 and J usage is TRBJ1-2; D gene ambiguous. The ends were cut back, 6 bases at V and 8 bases at J, with 13 bases in the middle. CDR3 length equals 12 residues. Germline V gene sequence: CDR1 MNHEY, CDR2 SVGAGI. This CDR3 reads CASRTAGYGYTF. CDR3 nucleotide sequence: TGTGCCAGCAGAACAGCGGGGTACGGCTACACCTTC.

The chain is built from TRBV19 and TRBJ2-3, with 11 bases matching TRBD2. The germline gives CDR1 LNHDA, CDR2 SQIVND (reference sequence). This CDR3 is built from 16 residues. Unmatched junction bases numbered 7, after V lost 3 bases and J lost 5 bases. The DNA of the CDR3 is TGTGCCAGTAGTATCCTAGCGGGAGGTCTTGGAGATACGCAGTATTTT. Protein sequence: CASSILAGGLGDTQYF.

The chain combines TRBV27 with TRBJ1-2; TRBD1 aligns across 7 bases. The CDR3 runs to 14 residues. Germline loops: CDR1 MNHEY, CDR2 SMNVEV (reference sequence). J gave up 6 bases and V 3 bases, and 7 bases lay outside the gene matches. The CDR3 protein is CASSFSTGYHGYTF. CDR3 in DNA: TGTGCCAGCAGTTTTTCGACAGGGTATCATGGCTACACCTTC.

V gene TRBV5-1 combines with J gene TRBJ2-2, with 12 bases lining up with TRBD1. The CDR3 is made up of 15 amino acids. Germline CDR1 is SGHRS and CDR2 is YFSETQ. The V gene end was trimmed by 4 bases and the J gene end by 7 bases; junction bases not matched to a gene: 5. The DNA of the CDR3 is TGCGCCAGCAGCCAAGGGACAGGGGGCTTCGGGGAGCTGTTTTTT. Its protein is CASSQGTGGFGELFF.

This chain uses TRBV5-6 with TRBJ2-1, with D possibly being TRBD2 (6 bases). The CDR3 contains 15 residues. The germline V gene encodes CDR1 SGHDT and CDR2 YYEEEE. V was shortened by 2 bases and J by 3 bases, with 12 bases between the two germline ends. The CDR3 nucleotides are TGTGCCAGCAGCTTTAGTACTAGCAGCTACAATGAGCAGTTCTTC. Translating gives CASSFSTSSYNEQFF.

V gene TRBV11-2 combines with J gene TRBJ2-7; 7 bases fit TRBD1. Unmatched junction bases numbered 20, after V lost 0 bases and J lost 3 bases. Germline CDR1 SGHAT, CDR2 FQNNGV. The length of the CDR3 is 20 residues. CDR3 bases: TGTGCCAGCAGCTTAGACGCTACCGCCCCGGGACAGTCCACCAACTACGAGCAGTACTTC. Protein product: CASSLDATAPGQSTNYEQYF.

The gene calls are TRBV6-1 and TRBJ2-2; TRBD2 matches at 12 bases. The CDR3 has 14 residues. Losses at the gene ends were 8 bases for V and 6 bases for J; bases not matched to a gene: 4. The germline CDR1 and CDR2 sequences are MNHNS and SASEGT. CDR3 sequence: CASGLAGGPGELFF. The DNA of the CDR3 is TGTGCCAGCGGGCTAGCGGGAGGGCCCGGGGAGCTGTTTTTT.

This chain uses TRBV7-6 with TRBJ2-7; D not resolved. Germline loops: CDR1 SGHVS, CDR2 FNYEAQ. The germline V and J ends were trimmed by 4 bases and 4 bases, with 14 bases remaining between them. The CDR3 runs 14 residues. The CDR3 region is CASSSPDFSYEQYF. In nucleotides, the CDR3 is TGTGCCAGCAGCTCTCCCGACTTTTCTTACGAGCAGTACTTC.

This clone came up a few times. The J gene is TRBJ2-3, the V gene TRBV28, with a weak D call TRBD2 (6 bases). Trimming left V 0 bases short and J 0 bases short, with 7 bases between. This CDR3 is built from 15 residues. From germline, CDR1 is MDHEN and CDR2 SYDVKM. CDR3 in amino acids: CASSLWGTSTDTQYF. CDR3 nucleotides: TGTGCCAGCAGTTTATGGGGGACTAGCACAGATACGCAGTATTTT.

The chain carries TRBV7-3 and TRBJ2-1, with D tentatively TRBD2 (6 bases). The CDR3 sequence is 13 residues long. CDR1 is SGHTA, CDR2 FQGTGA, per germline. V dropped 5 bases and J dropped 6 bases, with 11 bases sitting between them. This chain's CDR3 is CASSPTSFNEQFF. The CDR3 nucleotides read TGTGCCAGCAGCCCGACTAGTTTCAATGAGCAGTTCTTC.